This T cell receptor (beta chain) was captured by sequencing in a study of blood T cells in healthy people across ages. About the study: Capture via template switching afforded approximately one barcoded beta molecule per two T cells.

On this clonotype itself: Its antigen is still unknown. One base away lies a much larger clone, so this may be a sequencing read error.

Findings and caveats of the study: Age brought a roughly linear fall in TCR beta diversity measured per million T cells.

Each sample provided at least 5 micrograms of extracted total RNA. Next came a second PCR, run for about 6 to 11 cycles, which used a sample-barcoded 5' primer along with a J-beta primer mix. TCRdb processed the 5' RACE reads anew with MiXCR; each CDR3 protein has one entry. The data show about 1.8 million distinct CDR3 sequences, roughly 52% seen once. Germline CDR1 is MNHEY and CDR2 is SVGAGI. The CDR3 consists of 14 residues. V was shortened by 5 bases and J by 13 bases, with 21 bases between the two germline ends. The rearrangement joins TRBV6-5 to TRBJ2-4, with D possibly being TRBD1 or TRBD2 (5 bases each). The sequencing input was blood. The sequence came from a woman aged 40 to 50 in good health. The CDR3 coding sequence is TGTGCCAGCAGTGCCGCCGGGACCCCCCGATCGCAGTACTTC. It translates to CASSAAGTPRSQYF.